Described below is a single T cell receptor beta chain sequence and its context. This clone was seen a few times. The antigen it recognizes is unknown. Per-nucleotide qualities are absent, and no much larger clonotype sits a single base away. The sample belongs to a study of blood T cell repertoires in COVID-19 (dated by TCRdb to 2019 to 2021). At the level of the whole study: Collaborator samples came from the United States, Italy and Spain and covered acute and convalescent phases of COVID-19. The samples were drawn from the first 160 participants of the ongoing ImmuneRACE study and from some 1,300 subjects provided by 6 global collaborators. Subjects who had been exposed to COVID-19, were actively infected with it, or had recovered from it provided the deeply sampled blood TCRbeta repertoires that made up the dataset. The material from the prospective study consisted of cDNA or gDNA derived from T cells, B-cell-depleted T cells, or PBMCs. The sample metadata nearly always contained a de-identified subject ID, COVID-19 status, age in years and sex. Where available, HLA class I and class II types were obtained from metadata supplied by the sample provider rather than from assay-based typing. The repertoires were made available in a free public database intended to serve as a resource for research on the immune response to SARS-CoV-2. Results the study describes overall, beyond this receptor: The amount of clinical and demographic metadata varied by source and participant and was provided uncurated.

Whole blood was collected in K2EDTA tubes by collaborating institutions according to the institutions' own protocols. For TCRbeta analysis, collaborators shipped samples as frozen whole blood, isolated PBMCs, or DNA extracted from either of those sample types. TCRbeta CDR3 regions were amplified from genomic DNA by means of the immunoSEQ Assay, a bias-controlled multiplex PCR. The authors processed their data as follows. Within the assay, amplification of reference gene primers was used to estimate how many nucleated cells each sample contained. Sequence reads were collapsed and filtered to measure the absolute abundance of every unique TCRbeta CDR3 rearrangement. For each sample, productive Simpson clonality was calculated as the square root of Simpson's diversity index over productive rearrangements. The table comes from immuneACCESS by way of TCRdb, which keeps in-frame sequences with V and J called. Part of the clones is missing from these tables; in studies checked, under half for an unresolved V gene and the rest for unknown reasons. The DNA gave D and trimming, while V, J and clone size come from that table. This sample has about 75,000 clones in its table, and less than 85% of those were observed once. The ten largest clones represent approximately 5% of the sample.

The germline V gene provides CDR1 SGHVS and CDR2 FQNEAQ. V ends up 4 bases short and J 3 bases short, with an unmatched junction base count of 8. From cysteine to phenylalanine, the CDR3 is 15 amino acids long. Solely the CDR3 DNA is kept, with 45 bases framed from the first base. Material: peripheral blood. The receptor was isolated from a woman of 80 years or more with active or convalescent COVID-19. In this chain, TRBV7-8 is recombined with TRBJ1-2; TRBD1 lines up with 7 middle nucleotides. CDR3 protein: CASSSRTGRDYGYTF. At the DNA level, the sequence is TGTGCCAGCAGCTCAAGGACAGGAAGGGACTATGGCTACACCTTC.